The 32 T cell receptor beta chains listed next were all sequenced from one sample in a study of blood T cell repertoires in COVID-19. Clones were sequenced by immunoSEQ multiplex PCR, and TCRdb holds only the in-frame ones, with some missing. The data contain nearly 70,000 clones, around 90% of them singletons. Sequencing was performed on peripheral blood. The receptors stem from a man aged 35-49 years with COVID-19, enrolled during active disease.

The CDR3 protein is CAWKGGRVGNTIYF. DNA of the CDR3: TGTGCCTGGAAGGGAGGCAGGGTCGGAAACACCATATATTTT. The V and J genes are TRBV30 and TRBJ1-3; TRBD1 is a possible D gene (5 bases). Germline values: CDR1 GTSNPN, CDR2 SVGIG (reference sequence). The ends were cut back, 4 bases at V and 4 bases at J, with 14 bases in the middle. The length of the CDR3 is 14 residues.

The chain is built from TRBV3-1 (or the pseudogene TRBV3-2) and TRBJ1-1; D uncertain. The CDR3 is 15 residues long. V shed 1 base and J shed 4 bases, with 13 bases lying between them. Germline lookup yields CDR1 LGHDT and CDR2 YNNKEL (reference sequence). In DNA form, the CDR3 reads TGTGCCAGCAGCCAAGCCGTGCAGCACAGCACTGAAGCTTTCTTT. Amino acids: CASSQAVQHSTEAFF.

The V call is TRBV5-4, the J call TRBJ2-1; 7 nucleotides match TRBD1. Unmatched junction bases numbered 6, after V lost 3 bases and J lost 6 bases. Germline V CDR1 and CDR2: SGHNT, YYREEE (reference sequence). The CDR3 is made up of 14 amino acids. CDR3: CASSSRGGLNEQFF. The CDR3, as DNA: TGTGCCAGCAGCTCAAGAGGGGGCCTCAATGAGCAGTTCTTC.

J is TRBJ1-2 and V is TRBV3-1 (or the pseudogene TRBV3-2), with D tentatively TRBD1 (5 bases). The V end lost 0 bases, the J end lost 6 bases, and 17 bases lay between the germline ends. This CDR3 region has 16 residues. The germline CDR1 and CDR2 sequences are LGHDT and YNNKEL (reference sequence). Written as DNA, the CDR3 is TGTGCCAGCAGCCAAGATGACAGAAACTCACTTAATGGCTACACCTTC. Amino acids: CASSQDDRNSLNGYTF.

The chain is built from TRBV5-5 and TRBJ2-6; 9 bases match TRBD1. CDR1 and CDR2 (germline): SGHKS, YYEKEE (reference sequence). V trimming: 5 bases; J trimming: 1 base; junction bases outside the gene matches: 4. The CDR3 is 16 amino acids. The CDR3 nucleotides are TGTGCCAGCAGAACCGGGACAGGGTCTGGGGCCAACGTCCTGACTTTC. Its protein is CASRTGTGSGANVLTF. Based on the CDR3 plus reference TRBV5-5 and TRBJ2-6, the full variable domain is DAGVTQSPTHLIKTRGQQVTLRCSPISGHKSVSWYQQVLGQGPQFIFQYYEKEERGRGNFPDRFSARQFPNYSSELNVNALLLGDSALYLCASRTGTGSGANVLTFGAGSRLTVL.

This rearrangement joins TRBV19 to TRBJ2-7; 12 positions agree with TRBD2. There are 14 residues in the CDR3. V lost 8 bases and J lost 3; bases outside the gene matches: 5. Germline CDR1 is LNHDA and CDR2 is SQIVND (reference sequence). The chain's CDR3 is CASSRLAGVYEQYF. For the CDR3, the DNA is TGTGCCAGTTCTCGACTAGCGGGGGTCTACGAGCAGTACTTC.

The V and J genes are TRBV9 and TRBJ2-5; TRBD2 matches at 9 bases. J was trimmed by 5 bases and V by 4 bases; bases with no gene match: 9. The CDR3 runs 15 residues. CDR1 is SGDLS and CDR2 is YYNGEE in the germline V gene. The CDR3: CASSSGTSRGETQYF. In nucleotides, the CDR3 is TGTGCCAGCAGCTCAGGGACTAGCCGCGGGGAGACCCAGTACTTC.

The chain combines TRBV25-1 with TRBJ1-2; TRBD1 is a possible D gene (5 bases). The V gene lost 6 bases and the J gene lost 4 bases, with 15 bases spanning the gap. The CDR3 is made up of 14 amino acids. Germline assignment: CDR1 MGHDK and CDR2 SYGVNS. The CDR3 is CASRKTVLGYGYTF. As DNA, the CDR3 is TGTGCCAGCAGAAAGACAGTTCTTGGCTATGGCTACACCTTC.

This rearrangement joins TRBV5-1 to TRBJ2-5; tentative D call: TRBD2 (6 bases). CDR3 length: 16 amino acids. The V gene's germline CDR1 is SGHRS and CDR2 YFSETQ. Trimming took 4 bases from V and 3 from J, leaving 19 bases between them. CDR3 coding DNA: TGCGCCAGCAGCGGGGTCGGAGGGGTAAGGGAAGAGACCCAGTACTTC. This codes for CASSGVGGVREETQYF.

The chain joins TRBV18 to TRBJ2-5, with D perhaps TRBD2 (6 bases). This CDR3 is 14 amino acids long. CDR1 KGHSH and CDR2 LQKENI come from the germline V gene. Trimming removed 0 bases at V and 5 bases at J, with 10 bases between. In DNA form, the CDR3 reads TGTGCCAGCTCACCACCGGCGGGGCCGGAGACCCAGTACTTC. Translation gives CASSPPAGPETQYF. Full variable domain (outside the CDR3, taken from reference TRBV18 and TRBJ2-5): NAGVMQNPRHLVRRRGQEARLRCSPMKGHSHVYWYRQLPEEGLKFMVYLQKENIIDESGMPKERFSAEFPKEGPSILRIQQVVRGDSAAYFCASSPPAGPETQYFGPGTRLLVL.

This sequence joins TRBV7-9 and TRBJ2-7; the D gene is possibly TRBD2 (6 bases). V was shortened by 5 bases and J by 6 bases, with 8 bases between the two germline ends. CDR3 length: 11 amino acids. Looked up from germline, CDR1 is SEHNR and CDR2 is FQNEAQ (reference sequence). CDR3 region: CASSAGGEQYF. CDR3 coding DNA: TGTGCCAGCAGCGCCGGGGGCGAGCAGTACTTC.

The rearrangement uses TRBV12-3 or TRBV12-4 and TRBJ2-7, with D possibly being TRBD1 (6 bases). The CDR3 contains 12 residues. V was cut by 7 bases and J by 1 base, with 8 bases left in between. CDR3 sequence: CASTRGSYEQYF. CDR3 DNA sequence: TGTGCCAGCACCAGGGGTTCCTACGAGCAGTACTTC.

This rearrangement joins TRBV9 to TRBJ2-5; tentative D call: TRBD2 (6 bases). Germline V gene lookup returns CDR1 SGDLS and CDR2 YYNGEE. The ends were cut back, 4 bases at V and 5 bases at J, with 18 bases in the middle. The CDR3 has 15 residues. DNA for the CDR3: TGTGCCAGCAGCCCCTCCCCGCGGGGTGGTGAGACCCAGTACTTC. Amino acid sequence: CASSPSPRGGETQYF.

V and J are TRBV5-4 and TRBJ2-5; tentative D call: TRBD2 (7 bases). V gave up 6 bases and J gave up 5 bases, with 17 bases separating them. The CDR3 spans 14 residues. Germline V gives CDR1 SGHNT, CDR2 YYREEE (reference sequence). The CDR3 nucleotides are TGTGCCAGCAAACTGGGGGGGGGCCATGAGACCCAGTACTTC. It encodes CASKLGGGHETQYF.

This rearrangement joins TRBV10-1 to TRBJ2-7; 8 nucleotides match TRBD1. This CDR3 has 14 residues. V lost 5 bases and J lost 4; bases outside the gene matches: 7. Germline values: CDR1 WNHNN, CDR2 SYGVQD (reference sequence). As DNA, the CDR3 is TGCGCCAGCAGTTCCCGGACAGGGAGATACGAGCAGTACTTC. Residues: CASSSRTGRYEQYF.

The gene calls are TRBV9 and TRBJ1-5; D possibly corresponds to TRBD1 (6 bases). V lost 3 bases and J 0 bases, leaving 10 bases between the germline ends. Germline V gives CDR1 SGDLS, CDR2 YYNGEE. The CDR3 has 15 residues. The CDR3 bases are TGTGCCAGCAGCGGCCAGGGGAATAGCAATCAGCCCCAGCATTTT. The encoded protein is CASSGQGNSNQPQHF.

The J gene is TRBJ1-5, the V gene TRBV19; 8 bases align to TRBD1. Trimming at V came to 5 bases and at J to 4 bases, leaving 4 bases not matched to a gene. Germline assignment: CDR1 LNHDA and CDR2 SQIVND (reference sequence). The CDR3 contains 14 residues. The CDR3 sequence is CASSWTGPNQPQHF. The CDR3 DNA sequence: TGTGCCAGTAGTTGGACAGGGCCGAATCAGCCCCAGCATTTT. Based on the CDR3 plus reference TRBV19 and TRBJ1-5, the full variable domain is DGGITQSPKYLFRKEGQNVTLSCEQNLNHDAMYWYRQDPGQGLRLIYYSQIVNDFQKGDIAEGYSVSREKKESFPLTVTSAQKNPTAFYLCASSWTGPNQPQHFGDGTRLSIL.

The chain is built from TRBV6-1 and TRBJ1-3; TRBD1 matches 9 bases. V was pared by 2 bases and J by 8 bases, with 7 bases of the junction left unmatched. The CDR3 totals 15 residues. Per the germline V gene, CDR1 is MNHNS and CDR2 is SASEGT. CDR3 sequence reads: CASSEPGQGGYTIYF. In DNA form, the CDR3 reads TGTGCCAGCAGTGAACCGGGACAGGGTGGTTACACCATATATTTT.

The genes are TRBV6-5 and TRBJ2-1; TRBD2 matches 13 bases. The ends lost 2 bases at V and 10 bases at J; junction bases unmatched: 5. CDR3 length equals 15 residues. Germline V gene lookup returns CDR1 MNHEY and CDR2 SVGAGI. The CDR3 spells CASSYPGLAGREQFF. The DNA for the CDR3 is TGTGCCAGCAGTTACCCGGGACTAGCGGGGAGAGAGCAGTTCTTC.

The chain joins TRBV6-5 to TRBJ2-5; 7 bases are shared with TRBD2. This CDR3 is built from 14 residues. Germline assignment: CDR1 MNHEY and CDR2 SVGAGI. J gave up 1 base and V 4 bases, and 3 bases lay outside the gene matches. CDR3 nucleotides: TGTGCCAGCAGTTCAACTAGCGCCCAAGAGACCCAGTACTTC. Protein: CASSSTSAQETQYF.

The V and J genes are TRBV19 and TRBJ1-4; TRBD1 aligns across 8 bases. Trimming took 7 bases from V and 5 from J; bases not matched to a gene: 3. This CDR3 comprises 13 residues. CDR1 and CDR2 from the germline V gene are LNHDA and SQIVND (reference sequence). CDR3 region: CASMGQENEKLFF. The CDR3 coding sequence is TGTGCCAGTATGGGACAGGAAAATGAAAAACTGTTTTTT.

The chain carries TRBV6-1 and TRBJ2-2, with 12 bases that match TRBD2. V shed 2 bases and J 5 bases; nucleotides not matched to a gene: 9. Germline CDR1 reads MNHNS; CDR2 reads SASEGT. The CDR3 totals 18 residues. The CDR3 DNA is TGTGCCAGCAGTGAATATTATGCTAGCGGGGGGGTAACCGGGGAGCTGTTTTTT. As protein: CASSEYYASGGVTGELFF.

In its sample, this clone was seen once. This sequence joins TRBV19 and TRBJ1-6, with TRBD1 matching over 7 bases. J was trimmed by 9 bases and V by 5 bases; bases with no gene match: 10. The CDR3 extends over 15 amino acids. The germline gives CDR1 LNHDA, CDR2 SQIVND (reference sequence). CDR3 in DNA: TGTGCCAGTAGTGGGACAGCCCAAAGAGGTTCACCCCTCCACTTT. Translated: CASSGTAQRGSPLHF.

Turning to this clone: One junction end disagrees with the germline gene, perhaps due to a read error. The rearrangement joins TRBV5-4 to TRBJ2-1; 8 bases are a match to TRBD2. Per germline, CDR1 SGHNT and CDR2 YYREEE (reference sequence). This CDR3 is 16 amino acids long. The DNA for the CDR3 is TGTGCCAGCAGCTTGGGGGGAAGCGGGGGCTACAGTGAGCAGTTCTTC. Translation: CASSLGGSGGYSEQFF.

The CDR3 reads CASSPRTGITSGNTIYF. The CDR3 nucleotides are TGTGCCAGCAGCCCGAGGACAGGCATCACATCTGGAAACACCATATATTTT. The rearrangement uses TRBV7-9 and TRBJ1-3; 7 nucleotides agree with TRBD1. Germline CDR1 SEHNR, CDR2 FQNEAQ (reference sequence). This CDR3 is built from 17 residues. V lost 5 bases, J lost 1 base, and 11 bases stayed unmatched.

The V call is TRBV5-6, the J call TRBJ2-7; 7 bases match TRBD2. Germline-derived CDR1 and CDR2 are SGHDT and YYEEEE. The V gene end was trimmed by 4 bases and the J gene end by 6 bases; junction bases not matched to a gene: 10. The CDR3 spans 14 residues. In DNA, the CDR3 is TGTGCCAGCAGCCGGACTGGCGGGGGTGGCGAGCAGTACTTC. Translated, it gives CASSRTGGGGEQYF.

V usage is TRBV4-1 and J usage is TRBJ2-7, with TRBD2 matching 14 bases. V shed 4 bases and J 4 bases; nucleotides not matched to a gene: 6. CDR3 length: 16 amino acids. Germline loops: CDR1 MGHRA, CDR2 YSYEKL. This CDR3 reads CASSRTSGGKGYEQYF. The CDR3 DNA follows: TGCGCCAGCAGCCGGACTAGCGGGGGGAAGGGTTACGAGCAGTACTTC.

The chain combines TRBV11-2 with TRBJ2-5, with a possible D match to TRBD2 (6 bases). Trimming stripped 8 bases from V and 2 bases from J, with 12 bases between. This CDR3 has 13 amino acids. Germline-derived CDR1 and CDR2 are SGHAT and FQNNGV. CDR3 protein: CASGRTIQETQYF. The CDR3 coding sequence is TGTGCCAGCGGGCGGACTATACAAGAGACCCAGTACTTC.

This chain connects TRBV11-2 to TRBJ1-2, with a possible D match to TRBD1 (6 bases). In germline, CDR1 is SGHAT, CDR2 FQNNGV. The CDR3 spans 13 residues. Trimming stripped 3 bases from V and 7 bases from J, with 12 bases between. The CDR3 coding sequence is TGTGCCAGCAGCTTCAACAGGGAAACTGGCTACACCTTC. This sequence encodes CASSFNRETGYTF.

The CDR3 sequence is CASRPQGLSSGNTIYF. The DNA for the CDR3 is TGTGCCAGCAGACCACAGGGGCTAAGCTCTGGAAACACCATATATTTT. The chain is built from TRBV7-9 and TRBJ1-3, with 7 bases lining up with TRBD1. The germline V gene encodes CDR1 SEHNR and CDR2 FQNEAQ (reference sequence). The CDR3 runs to 16 residues. The V segment lost 6 bases and the J segment 0 bases; nucleotides outside the gene matches: 8. Together with reference TRBV7-9 and TRBJ1-3, the CDR3 gives the full variable domain: DTGVSQNPRHKITKRGQNVTFRCDPISEHNRLYWYRQTLGQGPEFLTYFQNEAQLEKSRLLSDRFSAERPKGSFSTLEIQRTEQGDSAMYLCASRPQGLSSGNTIYFGEGSWLTVV.

The chain couples TRBV9 to TRBJ2-1, with 8 bases lining up with TRBD2. The germline CDR1 and CDR2 sequences are SGDLS and YYNGEE. Trimming took 2 bases from V and 6 from J; bases not matched to a gene: 7. This CDR3 region has 15 residues. The CDR3, as DNA: TGTGCCAGCAGCGTTTTCGGGGGGGCCTTCAATGAGCAGTTCTTC. Protein sequence: CASSVFGGAFNEQFF.

The V and J genes are TRBV5-1 and TRBJ2-1; no clear D. The CDR3 has 16 residues. With 0 bases removed from V and 4 bases from J, the gap between germline ends came to 14 bases. The V gene's germline CDR1 is SGHRS and CDR2 YFSETQ. For the CDR3, the DNA is TGCGCCAGCAGCTTGGACAGATCCTCTCTATACAATGAGCAGTTCTTC. It translates to CASSLDRSSLYNEQFF.